The clone carrying this TCR beta chain has more than one count but fewer than ten. Its antigen is not identified. The source of the sample is a study of human T cells and chemical hapten exposure. TCRdb itself ran the RACE reads through MiXCR, one entry per CDR3 protein. Among 97,000 or so distinct CDR3 sequences listed, roughly a quarter were seen once. The time point here: patch test 3, about 24 weeks after DPC sensitization. Treatment here: therapeutic diphenylcyclopropenone sensitization with weekly scalp DPC. The total RNA was obtained from whole blood that was not fractionated. General observations from the study: TCRs exceeding 1 in 1000 frequency stayed unchanged with DPC sensitization. The study found that PT1 expanded TCR counts correlated positively with patch test score.

The origin of this receptor is a man aged 35 to 55 with alopecia areata. Some clones in this sample may be carry-over from other donors' samples. The sample consisted of whole blood, taken in connection with sensitization to the hapten diphenylcyclopropenone (DPC).

DNA for the CDR3: TGTGCCAGCAGCCCCCTCGGGGGGGGGGCAGGTTGGAATCAGCCCCAGCATTTT. This sequence encodes CASSPLGGGAGWNQPQHF. The chain carries TRBV28 and TRBJ1-5; a possible D gene is TRBD1 (6 bases). V was shortened by 6 bases and J by 4 bases, with 25 bases between the two germline ends. Germline CDR1 MDHEN, CDR2 SYDVKM. The CDR3 consists of 18 residues.